This T cell receptor beta chain was retrieved from a study of CD8+ T cells in alopecia areata. Overall study: Each day, treated patients took oral tofacitinib twice, at 5 to 10 mg per dose. Broader study findings: Clonality in lesional scalp, especially alopecia totalis/universalis, exceeded that of normal scalp. Patients showed less clear TCR sequence sharing than mice, possibly partly because of HLA diversity.

V was pared by 6 bases and J by 0 bases, with 7 bases of the junction left unmatched. This CDR3 comprises 15 residues. Germline-derived CDR1 and CDR2 are MNHEY and SMNVEV (reference sequence). Following RNA extraction, reverse transcription yielded cDNA that acted as the sequencing template. Using immunoSEQ multiplex PCR, the repertoire was profiled, and TCRdb retains in-frame clones only, with some absent. This table has around 160,000 clones, around 47% appearing once. A note on this clone: Antigen unknown.

The material sequenced was CD4+ T cells sorted from blood. The chain has TRBV27 and TRBJ2-7; 8 bases align to TRBD2. The sequence was collected from a human donor with alopecia areata. CDR3 bases: TGTGCCAGCAGGCAGATAGCGGGGTACTCCTACGAGCAGTACTTC. Encoded protein: CASRQIAGYSYEQYF.